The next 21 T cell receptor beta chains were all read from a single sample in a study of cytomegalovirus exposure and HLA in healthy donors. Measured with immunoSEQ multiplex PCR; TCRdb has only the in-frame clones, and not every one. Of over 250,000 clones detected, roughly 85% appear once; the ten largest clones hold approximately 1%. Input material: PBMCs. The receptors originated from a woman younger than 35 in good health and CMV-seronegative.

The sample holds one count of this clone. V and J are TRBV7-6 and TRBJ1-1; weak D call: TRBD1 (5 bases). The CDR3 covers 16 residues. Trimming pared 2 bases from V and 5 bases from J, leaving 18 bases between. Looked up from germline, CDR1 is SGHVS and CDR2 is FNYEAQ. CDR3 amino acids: CASSLKQGLSVTEAFF. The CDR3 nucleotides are TGTGCCAGCAGCTTAAAGCAGGGTTTGTCCGTGACTGAAGCTTTCTTT.

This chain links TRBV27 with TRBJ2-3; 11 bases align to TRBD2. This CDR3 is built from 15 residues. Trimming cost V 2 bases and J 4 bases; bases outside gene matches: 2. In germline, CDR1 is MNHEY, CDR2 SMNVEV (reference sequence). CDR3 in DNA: TGTGCCAGCAGTTTAGCACTAGCGGGAGCAGATACGCAGTATTTT. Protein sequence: CASSLALAGADTQYF.

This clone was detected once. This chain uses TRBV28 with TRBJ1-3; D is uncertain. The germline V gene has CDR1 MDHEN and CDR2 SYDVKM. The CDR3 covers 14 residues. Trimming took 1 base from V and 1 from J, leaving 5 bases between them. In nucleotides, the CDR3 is TGTGCCAGCAGTTTATACCAGTCTGGAAACACCATATATTTT. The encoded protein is CASSLYQSGNTIYF.

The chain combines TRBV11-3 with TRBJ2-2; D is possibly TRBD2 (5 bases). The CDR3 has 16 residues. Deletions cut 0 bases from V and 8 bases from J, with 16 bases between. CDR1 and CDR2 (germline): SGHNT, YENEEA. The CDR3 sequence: CASSLDRLAERGELFF. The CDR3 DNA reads TGTGCCAGCAGCTTAGATCGGCTAGCAGAGAGAGGGGAGCTGTTTTTT.

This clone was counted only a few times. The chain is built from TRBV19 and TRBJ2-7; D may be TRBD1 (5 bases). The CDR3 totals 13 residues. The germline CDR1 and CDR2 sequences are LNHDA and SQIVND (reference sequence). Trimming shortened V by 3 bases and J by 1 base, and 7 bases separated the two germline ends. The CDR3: CASSIDRSYEQYF. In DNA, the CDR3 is TGTGCCAGTAGTATCGACAGATCCTACGAGCAGTACTTC.

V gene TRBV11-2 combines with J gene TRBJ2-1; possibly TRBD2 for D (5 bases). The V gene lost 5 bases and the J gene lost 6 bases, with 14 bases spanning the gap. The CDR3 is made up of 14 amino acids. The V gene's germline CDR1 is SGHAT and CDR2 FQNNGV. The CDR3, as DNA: TGTGCCAGCAGCACTCTAGCTCCGGGCAATGAGCAGTTCTTC. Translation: CASSTLAPGNEQFF.

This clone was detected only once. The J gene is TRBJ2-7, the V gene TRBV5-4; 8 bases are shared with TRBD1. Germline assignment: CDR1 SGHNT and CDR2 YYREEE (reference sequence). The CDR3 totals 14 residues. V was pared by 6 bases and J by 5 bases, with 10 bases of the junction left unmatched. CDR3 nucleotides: TGTGCCAGCACCAGGCAGGGGGCTTCCAACGAGCAGTACTTC. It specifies CASTRQGASNEQYF.

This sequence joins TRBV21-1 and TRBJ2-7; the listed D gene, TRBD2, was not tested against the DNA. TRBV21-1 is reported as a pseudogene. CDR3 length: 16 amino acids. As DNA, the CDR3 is TGTGCCAGCAGCAAAGGGGAGCGGGAGAGTCGTTACGAGCAGTACTTC. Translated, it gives CASSKGERESRYEQYF.

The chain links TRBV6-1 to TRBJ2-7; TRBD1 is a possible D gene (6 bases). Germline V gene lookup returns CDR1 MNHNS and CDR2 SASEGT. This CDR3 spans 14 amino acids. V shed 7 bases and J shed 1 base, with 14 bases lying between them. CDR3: CASTPQGGSYEQYF. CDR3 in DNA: TGTGCCAGCACGCCACAGGGTGGTTCCTACGAGCAGTACTTC.

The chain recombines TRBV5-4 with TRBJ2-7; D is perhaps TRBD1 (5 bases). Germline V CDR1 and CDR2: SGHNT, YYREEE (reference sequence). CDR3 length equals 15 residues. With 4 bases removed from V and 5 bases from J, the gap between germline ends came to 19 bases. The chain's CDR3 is CASSQGMDKGHEQYF. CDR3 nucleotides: TGTGCCAGCAGCCAGGGAATGGACAAGGGCCACGAGCAGTACTTC.

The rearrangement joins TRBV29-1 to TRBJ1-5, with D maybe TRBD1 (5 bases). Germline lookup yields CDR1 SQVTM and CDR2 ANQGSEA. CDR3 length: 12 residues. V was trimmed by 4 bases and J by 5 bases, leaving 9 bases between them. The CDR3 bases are TGCAGCGTTGGACAGCCCGATCAGCCCCAGCATTTT. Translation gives CSVGQPDQPQHF.

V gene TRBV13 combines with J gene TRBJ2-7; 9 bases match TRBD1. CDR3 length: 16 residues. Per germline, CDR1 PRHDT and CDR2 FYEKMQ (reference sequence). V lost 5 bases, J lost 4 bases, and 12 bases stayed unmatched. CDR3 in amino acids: CASSAGQGSASYEQYF. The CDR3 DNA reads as TGTGCCAGCAGCGCAGGACAGGGGTCGGCTTCTTACGAGCAGTACTTC.

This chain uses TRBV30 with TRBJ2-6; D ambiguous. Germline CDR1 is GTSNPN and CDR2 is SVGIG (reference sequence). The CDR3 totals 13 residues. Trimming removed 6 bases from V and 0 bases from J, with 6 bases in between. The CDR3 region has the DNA TGTGCCTGTCTACGCTCTGGGGCCAACGTCCTGACTTTC. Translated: CACLRSGANVLTF.

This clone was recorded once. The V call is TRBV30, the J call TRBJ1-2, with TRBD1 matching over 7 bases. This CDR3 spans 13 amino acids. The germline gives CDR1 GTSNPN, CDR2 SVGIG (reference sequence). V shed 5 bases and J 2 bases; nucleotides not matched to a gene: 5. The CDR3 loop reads CAWHDRANYGYTF. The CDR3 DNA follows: TGTGCCTGGCACGACAGGGCGAACTATGGCTACACCTTC.

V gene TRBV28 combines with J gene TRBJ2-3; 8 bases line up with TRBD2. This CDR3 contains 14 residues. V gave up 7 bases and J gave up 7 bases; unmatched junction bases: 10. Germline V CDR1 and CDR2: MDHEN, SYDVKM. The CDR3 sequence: CASTPDGRANTQYF. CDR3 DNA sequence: TGTGCCAGCACCCCCGACGGGAGGGCGAATACGCAGTATTTT.

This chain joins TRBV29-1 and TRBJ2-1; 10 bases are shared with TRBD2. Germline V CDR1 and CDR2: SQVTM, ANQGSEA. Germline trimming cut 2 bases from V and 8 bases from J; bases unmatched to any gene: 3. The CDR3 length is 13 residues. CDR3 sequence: CSVETSGAHEQFF. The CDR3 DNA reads TGCAGCGTTGAAACTAGCGGGGCCCATGAGCAGTTCTTC.

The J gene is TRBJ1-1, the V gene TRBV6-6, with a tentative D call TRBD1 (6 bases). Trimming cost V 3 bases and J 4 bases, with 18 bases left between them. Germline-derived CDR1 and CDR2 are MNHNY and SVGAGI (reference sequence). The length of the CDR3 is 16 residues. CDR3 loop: CASSYAPTGPSTEAFF. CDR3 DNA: TGTGCCAGCAGTTATGCCCCGACAGGTCCAAGCACTGAAGCTTTCTTT.

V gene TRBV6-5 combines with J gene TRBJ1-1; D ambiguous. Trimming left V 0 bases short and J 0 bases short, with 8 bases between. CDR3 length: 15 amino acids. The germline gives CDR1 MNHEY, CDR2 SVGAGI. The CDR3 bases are TGTGCCAGCAGTTACTCTCAGGTACTGAACACTGAAGCTTTCTTT. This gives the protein CASSYSQVLNTEAFF.

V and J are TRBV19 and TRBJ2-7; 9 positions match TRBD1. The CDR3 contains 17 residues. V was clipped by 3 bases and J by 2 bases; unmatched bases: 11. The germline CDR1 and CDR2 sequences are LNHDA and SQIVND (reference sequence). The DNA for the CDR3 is TGTGCCAGTAGTATCTCCGGACAGGGGACAGTGACCTACGAGCAGTACTTC. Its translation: CASSISGQGTVTYEQYF. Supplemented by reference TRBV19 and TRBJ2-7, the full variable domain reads DGGITQSPKYLFRKEGQNVTLSCEQNLNHDAMYWYRQDPGQGLRLIYYSQIVNDFQKGDIAEGYSVSREKKESFPLTVTSAQKNPTAFYLCASSISGQGTVTYEQYFGPGTRLTVT.

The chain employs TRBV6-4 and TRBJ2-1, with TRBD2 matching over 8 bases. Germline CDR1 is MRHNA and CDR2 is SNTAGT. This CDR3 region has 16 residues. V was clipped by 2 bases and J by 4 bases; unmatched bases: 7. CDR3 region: CASSDGGVAGYNEQFF. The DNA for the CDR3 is TGTGCCAGCAGTGACGGGGGAGTAGCGGGGTACAATGAGCAGTTCTTC.

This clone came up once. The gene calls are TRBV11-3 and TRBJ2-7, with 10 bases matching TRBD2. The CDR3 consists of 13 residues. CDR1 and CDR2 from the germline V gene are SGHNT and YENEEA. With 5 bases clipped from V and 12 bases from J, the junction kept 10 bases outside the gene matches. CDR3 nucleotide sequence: TGTGCCAGCAGCCTCTTAGCGGGGGGAAGTGTGTACTTC. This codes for CASSLLAGGSVYF.